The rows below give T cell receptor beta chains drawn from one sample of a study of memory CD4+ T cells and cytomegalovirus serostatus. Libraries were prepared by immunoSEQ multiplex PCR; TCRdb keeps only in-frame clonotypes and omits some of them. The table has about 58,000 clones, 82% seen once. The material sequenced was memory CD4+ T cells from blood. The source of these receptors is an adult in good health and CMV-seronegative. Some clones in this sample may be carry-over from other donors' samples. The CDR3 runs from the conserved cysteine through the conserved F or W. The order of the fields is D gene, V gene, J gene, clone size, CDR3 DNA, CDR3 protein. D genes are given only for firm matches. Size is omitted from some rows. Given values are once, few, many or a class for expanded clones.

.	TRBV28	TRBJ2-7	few	TGTGCCAGCAGCCTAAGCAGGGGTCACTACGAGCAGTACTTC	CASSLSRGHYEQYF
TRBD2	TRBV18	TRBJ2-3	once	TGTGCCAGCTCACCAGGACTAGCGGGAGCCGGAGATACGCAGTATTTT	CASSPGLAGAGDTQYF
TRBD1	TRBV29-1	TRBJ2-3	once	TGCAGCGTTGTGGGACAGGGTCGTACAGATACGCAGTATTTT	CSVVGQGRTDTQYF
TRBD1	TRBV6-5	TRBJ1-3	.	TGTGCCAGCAGTTTCCGTCGGGACAGGGCTGGAAACACCATATATTTT	CASSFRRDRAGNTIYF
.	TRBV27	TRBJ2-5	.	TGTGCCAGCAGCCGGGCCTTCCAAGAGACCCAGTACTTC	CASSRAFQETQYF
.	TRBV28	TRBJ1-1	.	TGTGCCAGCAGTTTAAATGAGGCAAACACTGAAGCTTTCTTT	CASSLNEANTEAFF
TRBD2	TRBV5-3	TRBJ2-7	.	TGTGCCAGAAGTGCGGGAGGATGGTACGAGCAGTACTTC	CARSAGGWYEQYF
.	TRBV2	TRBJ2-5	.	TGTGCCAGCAGTCCTGCCACAAAAGAGACCCAGTACTTC	CASSPATKETQYF
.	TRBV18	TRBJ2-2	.	TGTGCCAGCTCACCAACCCTACTAGCGAACACCGGGGAGCTGTTTTTT	CASSPTLLANTGELFF
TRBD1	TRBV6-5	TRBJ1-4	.	TGTGCCAGCTGCAGGGGGCACGGTGAAAAACTGTTTTTT	CASCRGHGEKLFF
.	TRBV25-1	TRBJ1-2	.	TGTGCCAGCAGTGATCCCCGTGGCAGCACATATGGCTACACCTTC	CASSDPRGSTYGYTF